Sequencing of this TCR beta chain was carried out in a study of PD-1 blockade in classical Hodgkin lymphoma. Turning to the study itself: Nivolumab dosed at 3 mg/kg went to patients intravenously every 2 weeks. Overall study results and limits: Complete responders' diversity at baseline resembled that of newly diagnosed patients. Baseline TCR diversity was reportedly lower in newly diagnosed patients than in healthy donors. It was reported as lower still in relapsed/refractory patients.

Points on this clone: The antigen is not known.

Each patient's relapse followed autologous stem cell transplantation, and brentuximab vedotin exposure varied. Best response was recorded as complete response, partial response or progressive disease. Profiled with immunoSEQ multiplex PCR; TCRdb holds only in-frame clones, not every one. In the table there are more than 60,000 clones, about 92% of which are singletons. Germline CDR1 is KGHSH and CDR2 is LQKENI. The CDR3 is made up of 13 amino acids. Trimming took 1 base from V and 3 from J, leaving 3 bases between them. This sequence joins TRBV18 and TRBJ2-2; D call uncertain. The starting material was peripheral blood mononuclear cells (PBMCs), obtained at baseline. This clonotype was obtained from a human donor with classical Hodgkin lymphoma. The CDR3 here is CASSPRYTGELFF. Written as DNA, the CDR3 is TGTGCCAGCTCACCACGGTACACCGGGGAGCTGTTTTTT.